The next 2 T cell receptor beta chains were all read from a single sample in a study of shared T cell receptors in the human thymus. Clones were read by immunoSEQ multiplex PCR, and TCRdb kept only the in-frame ones, dropping some. In the table there are under 700,000 clones, around 78% of which are singletons. Another study also made use of these data, one on human thymus T cells.

Sequencing was carried out using thymocytes. The receptors were sampled from a boy in the first two years of life with a congenital heart defect.

The V call is TRBV9, the J call TRBJ1-2; 7 bases align to TRBD1. Germline CDR1 SGDLS, CDR2 YYNGEE. The CDR3 length is 14 residues. V trimming: 1 base; J trimming: 7 bases; junction bases outside the gene matches: 7. CDR3 sequence reads: CASSVTGDPPGYTF. In DNA, the CDR3 is TGTGCCAGCAGCGTAACAGGGGATCCTCCTGGCTACACCTTC. Complete variable domain (other parts from reference TRBV9 and TRBJ1-2): DSGVTQTPKHLITATGQRVTLRCSPRSGDLSVYWYQQSLDQGLQFLIQYYNGEERAKGNILERFSAQQFPDLHSELNLSSLELGDSALYFCASSVTGDPPGYTFGSGTRLTVV.

This clone was detected a few times. This chain connects TRBV19 to TRBJ2-7, with D tentatively TRBD2 (6 bases). The length of the CDR3 is 14 residues. V was clipped by 6 bases and J by 0 bases, with 12 bases between them. The germline gives CDR1 LNHDA, CDR2 SQIVND (reference sequence). The CDR3 loop is CASRLRDSSYEQYF. The CDR3, as DNA: TGTGCCAGTAGACTCAGGGACTCCTCCTACGAGCAGTACTTC.